This TCR beta chain emerged from a study of blood T cell repertoires in COVID-19 (dated by TCRdb to about 2020). Describing the broader study: Samples covering the acute and convalescent phases of COVID-19 were provided by collaborators in the United States, Italy and Spain. The prospective study material was composed of cDNA or gDNA derived from T cells, B-cell-depleted T cells, or PBMCs. Deeply sampled blood TCRbeta repertoires from subjects exposed to, actively infected with, or recovered from COVID-19 were included in the dataset. The repertoires were released in a freely available public database meant as a resource for research on the immune response to SARS-CoV-2. The samples were drawn from the first 160 participants of the ongoing ImmuneRACE study and from more than 1,000 subjects provided by 6 global collaborators. A de-identified subject ID, COVID-19 status, age in years and sex were almost always included in the sample metadata. Where available, HLA class I and class II types were obtained from metadata supplied by the sample provider rather than from assay-based typing. What the research found in general, with its limitations: How much clinical and demographic metadata was included differed by source and by participant, and the metadata was provided uncurated.

Samples from volunteer blood donors who had recovered from COVID-19 were contributed by a second Seattle source. Collaborating institutions collected whole blood in K2EDTA tubes following their own protocols. Collaborator samples were shipped for TCRbeta analysis as frozen whole blood, isolated PBMCs, or DNA extracted from either sample type. TCRbeta CDR3 regions were amplified from genomic DNA by means of the immunoSEQ Assay, a bias-controlled multiplex PCR. The authors' analysis ran thus. Nucleated cell counts per sample were estimated from amplification of reference gene primers within the assay. To quantify the absolute abundance of each unique TCRbeta CDR3 rearrangement, sequence reads were collapsed and filtered. For each sample, productive Simpson clonality was calculated by taking the square root of Simpson's diversity index across productive rearrangements. TCRdb took over this immuneACCESS table, retaining in-frame rearrangements with V and J assigned. Such tables are incomplete; in checked studies, under half of the missing clones stem from an unresolved V gene, and the remainder is unexplained. Clone size and V and J calls were adopted from that table, with D and trimming inferred from the DNA. The sample yields some 320,000 clones; around 88% were counted once. Over 6% of the sample is in the top ten clones.

The CDR1 and CDR2 encoded by the germline V gene are SGHTA and FQGNSA. Spanning cysteine to phenylalanine, the CDR3 consists of 15 amino acids. Of the read, only the CDR3 DNA is kept; its 45 bases are in frame from base 1. V sheds 4 bases and J sheds 0 bases, leaving 12 bases between their ends. In regard to this clone: Its cognate antigen has yet to be identified. Base-call qualities are not available, and no considerably larger clone is one nucleotide away.

Rearrangement joined TRBV7-2 to TRBJ1-1, with TRBD1 tentatively as D gene (6 bases match). The TCR originated in a woman aged 30 to 39 who had recovered from COVID-19. Sequenced input: peripheral blood. Read as DNA, the sequence is TGTGCCAGCAGCTCTGACAGGATGATGAACACTGAAGCTTTCTTT. It codes for CASSSDRMMNTEAFF.